This T cell receptor beta chain was sequenced in a study of T cell responses to AZD1222 COVID-19 vaccine. Regarding the study as a whole: Dominant at 160-218 and 743-854, vaccine-associated CD4 TCRs also spanned spike.

Produced via immunoSEQ multiplex PCR; TCRdb's table is partial and in-frame only. The data show about 140,000 clones, with approximately 90% seen just once and more than 5.5% held by the top ten. A remark on this clone: Its antigen remains unidentified.

The CDR3 contains 11 residues. CDR1 is LNHDA and CDR2 is SQIVND in the germline V gene (reference sequence). Trimming stripped 3 bases from V and 8 bases from J, with 7 bases between. The TCR sequence derives from an adult in good health. Material: peripheral blood, obtained on day 0 of AZD1222 vaccination. This chain uses TRBV19 with TRBJ1-1; D ambiguous. The CDR3 bases are TGTGCCAGTAGTATGATGTTAGAAGCTTTCTTT. Its protein product is CASSMMLEAFF. Looking up the rest from reference TRBV19 and TRBJ1-1 gives the full variable domain: DGGITQSPKYLFRKEGQNVTLSCEQNLNHDAMYWYRQDPGQGLRLIYYSQIVNDFQKGDIAEGYSVSREKKESFPLTVTSAQKNPTAFYLCASSMMLEAFFGQGTRLTVV.